A single T cell receptor (beta chain) is shown here with its context. Germline values: CDR1 MNHEY, CDR2 SVGAGI. Trimming left V 2 bases short and J 3 bases short, with 13 bases between. The CDR3 runs to 15 residues. These data belong to a study of cytomegalovirus exposure and HLA in healthy donors. The PCR had 60 Vbeta and 13 Jbeta primers. TCRdb's copy holds only in-frame clones and misses some; the assay was immunoSEQ multiplex PCR. The sample has roughly 150,000 clones, roughly 64% seen once. The source of this sequence is a woman under 40 in good health and CMV-seropositive. The sequenced sample was PBMCs. The V and J genes are TRBV6-5 and TRBJ1-2, with D maybe TRBD1 (5 bases). The CDR3 spells CASSYTRQRYYGYTF. The CDR3 bases are TGTGCCAGCAGTTACACCCGACAGCGATACTATGGCTACACCTTC.